Below are 20 T cell receptor beta chains sequenced from a single sample in a study of T cell repertoires in cytomegalovirus infection (dated by TCRdb to between 2018 and 2021). Sequencing was performed on an Illumina HiSeq 1500. TCRdb redid the processing of the public reads, applying fastp at Q25 and MiXCR, and retained in-frame beta chains. All rows with the same CDR3 protein become a single entry with the most common DNA and genes. A total of about 530,000 distinct CDR3 sequences appear in this sample, about 25% of them only once. The ten largest clones take up less than 15% of the sample. Specimen: PBMCs. The receptors come from a human donor in good health (CMV status not recorded). Some clones in this sample may be carry-over from other donors' samples.

This clonotype appeared many times. The V call is TRBV7-2, the J call TRBJ2-5; D possibly corresponds to TRBD2 (5 bases). The V gene lost 1 base and the J gene lost 5 bases, with 17 bases spanning the gap. Per the germline V gene, CDR1 is SGHTA and CDR2 is FQGNSA. The CDR3 has 16 residues. The CDR3 protein is CASSLGSGIGSETQYF. The CDR3 region has the DNA TGTGCCAGCAGCTTAGGGTCCGGGATAGGGTCCGAGACCCAGTACTTC. Full variable domain (missing parts from reference TRBV7-2 and TRBJ2-5): GAGVSQSPSNKVTEKGKDVELRCDPISGHTALYWYRQSLGQGLEFLIYFQGNSAPDKSGLPSDRFSAERTGGSVSTLTIQRTQQEDSAVYLCASSLGSGIGSETQYFGPGTRLLVL.

To note about this clonotype: In this CDR3 the conserved last residue, phenylalanine or tryptophan, is missing, so a read error is likely. The DNA is omitted, as the CDR3 cannot be located on it reliably, and the CDR3 follows TCRdb's listing. The chain employs TRBV7-9 and TRBJ2-3. Counting both end residues, the CDR3 totals 9 amino acids. The germline V gene encodes CDR1 SEHNR and CDR2 FQNEAQ (reference sequence). The CDR3 reads CASNPHWGG.

A few counts support this clonotype. CDR3 sequence: CSASAGAGGNYNEQFF. The CDR3 DNA reads as TGCAGTGCTAGTGCGGGAGCGGGGGGGAATTACAATGAGCAGTTCTTC. The chain has TRBV20-1 and TRBJ2-1; 10 bases match TRBD2. The V gene's germline CDR1 is DFQATT and CDR2 SNEGSKA (reference sequence). This CDR3 is built from 16 residues. Trimming cost V 3 bases and J 4 bases; bases outside gene matches: 9.

The chain employs TRBV6-2 or TRBV6-3 and TRBJ2-1; no reliable D call. Per germline, CDR1 MNHEY and CDR2 SVGEGT. Trimming took off 2 bases at V and 9 bases at J, with 8 bases between the two ends. This CDR3 spans 12 amino acids. The chain's CDR3 is CASSYPLGEQFF. CDR3 sequence (DNA): TGTGCCAGCAGTTACCCGCTTGGTGAGCAGTTCTTC.

The chain combines TRBV19 with TRBJ1-1; D uncertain. Germline CDR1 reads LNHDA; CDR2 reads SQIVND (reference sequence). The CDR3 consists of 13 residues. Trimming removed 5 bases from V and 5 bases from J, with 12 bases in between. The CDR3 region has the DNA TGTGCCAGTAGTCCGCACCGGGTAACTGAAGCTTTCTTT. Translation gives CASSPHRVTEAFF.

The chain links TRBV19 to TRBJ2-5; D might be TRBD1 or TRBD2, each matching 6 bases. V was cut by 6 bases and J by 1 base, with 12 bases left in between. Germline V gene sequence: CDR1 LNHDA, CDR2 SQIVND (reference sequence). CDR3 size: 14 residues. CDR3 nucleotides: TGTGCCAGTAGCCGCCCGGGGGCCCAAGAGACCCAGTACTTC. It translates to CASSRPGAQETQYF.

This chain connects TRBV7-2 to TRBJ1-5, with D unresolved. The CDR3 spans 12 residues. Germline values: CDR1 SGHTA, CDR2 FQGNSA. Between the trimmed V and J ends, which lost 2 bases and 10 bases, there was a span of 9 bases. This CDR3 reads CASSLMEGPQHF. CDR3 coding DNA: TGTGCCAGCAGCTTAATGGAGGGTCCCCAGCATTTT.

The chain is built from TRBV29-1 and TRBJ2-7, with 9 nucleotides matching TRBD1. CDR1 and CDR2 from the germline V gene are SQVTM and ANQGSEA. This CDR3 has 12 amino acids. Trimming cost V 4 bases and J 9 bases; bases outside gene matches: 7. Here the CDR3 DNA reads TGCAGCGTTGCACTGACAGGGGGTCGGCAGTACTTC. This codes for CSVALTGGRQYF.

The chain links TRBV10-3 to TRBJ2-1; 11 nucleotides agree with TRBD2. V shed 7 bases, J shed 4 bases, and the junction held 6 bases outside the gene matches. Germline values: CDR1 ENHRY, CDR2 SYGVKD. This CDR3 comprises 15 residues. The CDR3 DNA reads as TGTGCCATCAAAGCGGGGACTAGCGGTTACAATGAGCAGTTCTTC. Translating gives CAIKAGTSGYNEQFF.

This clonotype was seen more than once but under ten times. The V call is TRBV7-9, the J call TRBJ2-5; 8 bases fit TRBD2. The CDR3 runs 15 residues. Looked up from germline, CDR1 is SEHNR and CDR2 is FQNEAQ (reference sequence). The junction had 9 bases not matched to a gene; V was cut back by 5 bases and J by 4 bases. DNA for the CDR3: TGTGCCAGCAGCCCGGGGGGGAGTAGCGGAGAGACCCAGTACTTC. This sequence encodes CASSPGGSSGETQYF.

This chain connects TRBV12-3 or TRBV12-4 to TRBJ1-5, with D possibly being TRBD1 (5 bases). The length of the CDR3 is 13 residues. Trimming stripped 6 bases from V and 5 bases from J, with 11 bases between. Here the CDR3 reads CASSVGGYQPQHF. The DNA of the CDR3 is TGTGCCAGCAGCGTGGGGGGATATCAGCCCCAGCATTTT.

The chain uses TRBV10-3 and TRBJ2-6; 8 nucleotides line up with TRBD1. Germline V gives CDR1 ENHRY, CDR2 SYGVKD. The V and J ends lost 3 bases and 4 bases, in that order; junction bases with no gene match: 11. The CDR3 length is 18 residues. Here the CDR3 reads CAISDSPQGARGANVLTF. The CDR3 bases are TGTGCCATCAGTGATAGTCCCCAGGGGGCGCGAGGGGCCAACGTCCTGACTTTC.

This clonotype was seen at least ten times. The chain uses TRBV7-8 and TRBJ1-1, with a tentative D call TRBD1 (6 bases). CDR1 and CDR2 from the germline V gene are SGHVS and FQNEAQ. This CDR3 contains 13 residues. V was trimmed by 4 bases and J by 4 bases, leaving 10 bases between them. DNA for the CDR3: TGTGCCAGCAGCTCCGGGACAACCACTGAAGCTTTCTTT. Translation gives CASSSGTTTEAFF.

The chain has TRBV7-9 and TRBJ2-7; 7 bases align to TRBD2. Germline CDR1 and CDR2: SEHNR and FQNEAQ (reference sequence). Unmatched junction bases numbered 9, after V lost 1 base and J lost 3 bases. The CDR3 has 16 amino acids. CDR3: CASSLVGDYANYEQYF. CDR3 DNA sequence: TGTGCCAGCAGCTTAGTCGGGGACTACGCGAACTACGAGCAGTACTTC.

There are a few counts of this clonotype. V usage is TRBV11-2 and J usage is TRBJ2-7; D is possibly TRBD2 (6 bases). V was clipped by 5 bases and J by 3 bases, with 14 bases between them. The CDR3 spans 14 residues. Germline V gives CDR1 SGHAT, CDR2 FQNNGV. The DNA for the CDR3 is TGTGCCAGCAGCCCTACCGGGAGCTACTACGAGCAGTACGTC. The encoded protein is CASSPTGSYYEQYV.

This clonotype was observed many times. The CDR3 nucleotides are TGTGCCAGCAGCTGGGCAGGAGTCGGGACAGGGTTGGCTACACCCCTCCACTTT. It specifies CASSWAGVGTGLATPLHF. V is TRBV7-2 and J is TRBJ1-6; 9 nucleotides line up with TRBD1. Trimming removed 4 bases from V and 11 bases from J; junction bases left unmatched: 18. CDR1 and CDR2 from the germline V gene are SGHTA and FQGNSA. This CDR3 region has 18 residues. The complete variable domain, with remaining parts taken from reference TRBV7-2 and TRBJ1-6, reads GAGVSQSPSNKVTEKGKDVELRCDPISGHTALYWYRQSLGQGLEFLIYFQGNSAPDKSGLPSDRFSAERTGGSVSTLTIQRTQQEDSAVYLCASSWAGVGTGLATPLHFGNGTRLTVT.

This clonotype was found a few times. The chain is built from TRBV7-9 and TRBJ2-1; D may correspond to TRBD1 or TRBD2 (5 bases each). V shed 5 bases and J shed 6 bases, with 11 bases lying between them. CDR1 SEHNR and CDR2 FQNEAQ come from the germline V gene (reference sequence). The CDR3 is 13 residues long. CDR3 residues: CASSIGTTNEQFF. In DNA, the CDR3 is TGTGCCAGCAGCATCGGGACCACCAATGAGCAGTTCTTC.

This clonotype was recorded many times. The chain recombines TRBV12-3 or TRBV12-4 with TRBJ1-5; 7 bases line up with TRBD1. The ends lost 5 bases at V and 0 bases at J; junction bases unmatched: 4. This CDR3 spans 15 amino acids. The CDR3 region has the DNA TGTGCCAGCAGTCGGACAGGATATAGCAATCAGCCCCAGCATTTT. Translated, it gives CASSRTGYSNQPQHF.

This clonotype has ten or more counts. The chain has TRBV7-2 and TRBJ1-4; no clear D gene. V was cut by 5 bases and J by 2 bases, with 12 bases left in between. This CDR3 comprises 15 residues. Germline V gives CDR1 SGHTA, CDR2 FQGNSA. The CDR3: CASSPRVGTNEKLFF. The DNA for the CDR3 is TGTGCCAGCAGCCCGAGGGTTGGGACTAATGAAAAACTGTTTTTT.

The chain employs TRBV6-5 and TRBJ2-7, with TRBD2 as a possible D gene (7 bases). The CDR3 length is 16 residues. CDR1 and CDR2 from the germline V gene are MNHEY and SVGAGI. Trimming took off 2 bases at V and 2 bases at J, with 16 bases between the two ends. The chain's CDR3 is CASSYVGGGFPYEQYF. The CDR3 DNA follows: TGTGCCAGCAGTTACGTAGGGGGGGGATTCCCCTACGAGCAGTACTTC.